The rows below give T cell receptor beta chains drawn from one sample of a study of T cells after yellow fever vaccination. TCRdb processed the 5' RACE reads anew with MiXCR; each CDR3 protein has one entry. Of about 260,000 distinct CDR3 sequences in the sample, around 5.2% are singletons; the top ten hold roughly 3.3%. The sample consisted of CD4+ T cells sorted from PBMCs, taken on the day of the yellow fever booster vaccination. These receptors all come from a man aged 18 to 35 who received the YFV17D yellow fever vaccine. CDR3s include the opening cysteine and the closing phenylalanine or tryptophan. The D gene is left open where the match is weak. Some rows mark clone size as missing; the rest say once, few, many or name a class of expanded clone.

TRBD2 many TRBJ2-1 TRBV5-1 CASSGLAGGYNEQFF TGCGCCAGCAGCGGATTAGCGGGGGGCTACAATGAGCAGTTCTTC
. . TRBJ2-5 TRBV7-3 CASSLRPREETQYF TGTGCCAGCAGCTTACGTCCACGGGAAGAGACCCAGTACTTC
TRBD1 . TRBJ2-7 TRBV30 CAWSRQGAYEQYF TGTGCCTGGAGTCGGCAGGGGGCCTACGAGCAGTACTTC
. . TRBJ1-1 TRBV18 CASSPSAQGMNTEAFF TGTGCCAGCTCACCATCCGCCCAGGGGATGAACACTGAAGCTTTCTTT
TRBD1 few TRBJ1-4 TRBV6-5 CASSYSQGAGEKLFF TGTGCCAGCAGTTACTCACAGGGGGCTGGTGAAAAACTGTTTTTT
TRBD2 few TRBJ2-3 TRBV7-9 CASSLGSSGHPSTDTQYF TGTGCCAGCAGCTTAGGTTCTAGCGGCCACCCTAGCACAGATACGCAGTATTTT
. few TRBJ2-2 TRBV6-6 CASSSSTGGELFF TGTGCCAGCAGTTCTAGCACCGGCGGGGAGCTGTTTTTT
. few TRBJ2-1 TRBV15 CATSRDYGAQFF TGTGCCACCAGCAGAGATTACGGGGCGCAGTTCTTC
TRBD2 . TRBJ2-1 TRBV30 CARDRSSGGGEQFF TGTGCCCGGGACCGGTCTAGCGGGGGGGGTGAGCAGTTCTTC
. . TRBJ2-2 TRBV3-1 CASSQAGTGIGELFF TGTGCCAGCAGCCAAGCGGGTACGGGAATCGGGGAGCTGTTTTTT
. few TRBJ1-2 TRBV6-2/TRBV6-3 CASSGGLSSGGYTF TGTGCCAGCAGTGGAGGGTTGTCTTCGGGCGGCTACACCTTC
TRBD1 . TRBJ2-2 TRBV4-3 CASSRQGYDTGELFF TGCGCCAGCAGCCGACAGGGGTACGACACCGGGGAGCTGTTTTTT
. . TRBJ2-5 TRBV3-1 CASSQVREGAQYF TGTGCCAGCAGCCAAGTAAGAGAGGGCGCCCAGTACTTC
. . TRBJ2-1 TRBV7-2 CASRKHNEQFF TGTGCCAGCCGAAAGCACAATGAGCAGTTCTTC
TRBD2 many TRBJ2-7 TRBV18 CASSPWASGRPYEQYF TGTGCCAGCTCACCGTGGGCGAGCGGGAGGCCCTACGAGCAGTACTTC
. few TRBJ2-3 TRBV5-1 CASSLEAESTDTQYF TGCGCCAGCAGCTTGGAGGCGGAGAGCACAGATACGCAGTATTTT
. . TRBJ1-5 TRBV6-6 CASTLSGDNQPQHF TGTGCCAGCACTCTGTCGGGGGACAATCAGCCCCAGCATTTT
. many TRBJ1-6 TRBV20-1 CSARILNSYNSPLHF TGCAGTGCTAGGATTCTTAACTCCTATAATTCACCCCTCCACTTT
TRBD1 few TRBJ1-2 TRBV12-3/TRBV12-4 CASSFGQAYGYTF TGTGCCAGCAGTTTTGGACAGGCCTATGGCTACACCTTC
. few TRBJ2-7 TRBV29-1 CSVELGQGYEQYF TGCAGCGTTGAACTGGGTCAGGGGTACGAGCAGTACTTC
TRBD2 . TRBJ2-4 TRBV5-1 CASSLGFAGGPGNIQYF TGCGCCAGCAGCTTGGGGTTTGCGGGGGGGCCCGGAAACATTCAGTACTTC
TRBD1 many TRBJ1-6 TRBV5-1 CASSLYKDRGNSPLHF TGCGCCAGCAGCTTGTATAAAGACAGGGGGAATTCACCCCTCCACTTT
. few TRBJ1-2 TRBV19 CASGVGANYGYTF TGTGCCAGTGGAGTGGGCGCTAACTATGGCTACACCTTC
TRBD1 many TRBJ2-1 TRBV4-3 CASSQYGTDYNEQFF TGCGCCAGCAGCCAATATGGGACAGACTACAATGAGCAGTTCTTC
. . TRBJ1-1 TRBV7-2 CASSRTPNTEAFF TGTGCCAGCAGCAGGACCCCGAACACTGAAGCTTTCTTT